Listed here are 13 T cell receptor beta chains from one sample, sequenced in a study of T-cell reconstitution after alpha-beta-depleted transplantation in children. Preparation of the TCRbeta library used unique molecular identifiers. MiXCR, run by TCRdb on the PCR reads, gives a single entry per CDR3 protein. The data hold roughly 170,000 distinct CDR3 sequences, with about 6.4% observed a single time. The source material was PBMCs from the stem cell graft donor, sampled from the stem cell graft. The receptors here all came from a human donor who donated a stem cell graft to a child with Wiskott-Aldrich syndrome.

Ten or more counts support this clonotype. The chain has TRBV12-3 or TRBV12-4 and TRBJ2-1, with TRBD2 matching 7 bases. V shed 3 bases and J 0 bases; nucleotides not matched to a gene: 8. The CDR3 consists of 17 residues. The CDR3 region has the DNA TGTGCCAGCAGTTTTAGGCCTAGCGGTTACTCCTACAATGAGCAGTTCTTC. This sequence encodes CASSFRPSGYSYNEQFF.

This clonotype has a count of ten or more. The V and J genes are TRBV7-2 and TRBJ1-6; 8 nucleotides match TRBD1. Per the germline V gene, CDR1 is SGHTA and CDR2 is FQGNSA. This CDR3 comprises 14 residues. V shed 5 bases, J shed 7 bases, and the junction held 4 bases outside the gene matches. The CDR3 nucleotides are TGTGCCAGCAGCGCCCGACAGGGGAATTCACCCCTCCACTTT. As protein: CASSARQGNSPLHF.

The table lists this clonotype with many counts. This chain uses TRBV7-6 with TRBJ2-7; D not certain. The CDR3 runs to 14 residues. Germline loops: CDR1 SGHVS, CDR2 FNYEAQ. V gave up 2 bases and J gave up 5 bases, with 13 bases separating them. The CDR3 is CASSLREDSHEQYF. CDR3 DNA sequence: TGTGCCAGCAGCTTAAGGGAAGATTCCCACGAGCAGTACTTC.

Many counts were recorded for this clonotype. The chain employs TRBV25-1 and TRBJ1-5; D unclear. The CDR3 contains 13 residues. The V and J ends lost 2 bases and 13 bases respectively, with 15 bases between them. The germline CDR1 and CDR2 sequences are MGHDK and SYGVNS. The CDR3 here is CASSEVNSALQHF. In DNA form, the CDR3 reads TGTGCCAGCAGTGAAGTTAATTCAGCGTTGCAGCATTTT.

This clonotype was seen ten or more times. CDR3 bases: TGTGCCAGCAGCCTCGGCAGCGCTCGCGAGCAGTACTTC. Translated: CASSLGSAREQYF. V is TRBV7-9 and J is TRBJ2-7; the D is unclear. Germline assignment: CDR1 SEHNR and CDR2 FQNEAQ (reference sequence). CDR3 length: 13 amino acids. The V and J ends lost 5 bases and 6 bases respectively, with 14 bases between them.

This clonotype was recorded many times. The chain employs TRBV29-1 and TRBJ2-5; D is uncertain. V was cut by 7 bases and J by 2 bases, with 11 bases left in between. Germline V gene data show CDR1 as SQVTM and CDR2 as ANQGSEA. The CDR3 consists of 12 residues. In DNA, the CDR3 is TGCAGCGCCCACAGAGTACAAGAGACCCAGTACTTC. It is translated as CSAHRVQETQYF.

DNA of the CDR3: TGTGCCAGCAGCTTAGTCAGGGTGGAGAACCACATTCAGTACTTC. Translation: CASSLVRVENHIQYF. The genes are TRBV7-2 and TRBJ2-4; TRBD1 is a possible D gene (5 bases). Germline V gene sequence: CDR1 SGHTA, CDR2 FQGNSA. V was pared by 1 base and J by 8 bases, with 15 bases between. CDR3 length: 15 amino acids.

J is TRBJ1-5 and V is TRBV5-1; 7 positions agree with TRBD1. Germline trimming cut 4 bases from V and 5 bases from J; bases unmatched to any gene: 12. This CDR3 is 16 amino acids long. Germline values: CDR1 SGHRS, CDR2 YFSETQ. The CDR3 DNA follows: TGCGCCAGCAGCCCGGGCTATGACAGGGTAGATCAGCCCCAGCATTTT. Translating gives CASSPGYDRVDQPQHF.

This chain connects TRBV5-1 to TRBJ2-7, with 7 bases fitting TRBD1. The CDR3 runs to 16 residues. Germline V gives CDR1 SGHRS, CDR2 YFSETQ. After removal of 4 bases from V and 6 bases from J, the junction contained 16 bases not matched to a gene. The CDR3 protein is CASSPHPRTGFREQYF. The CDR3 DNA reads as TGCGCCAGCAGCCCCCACCCCCGGACAGGATTTCGCGAGCAGTACTTC.

This clonotype was seen repeatedly, ten times or more. This chain joins TRBV11-2 and TRBJ2-5; 9 bases align to TRBD1. Germline CDR1 reads SGHAT; CDR2 reads FQNNGV. Losses at the gene ends were 1 base for V and 9 bases for J; bases not matched to a gene: 6. The CDR3 is made up of 14 amino acids. The chain's CDR3 is CASSLGGTGWAQYF. The CDR3 region has the DNA TGTGCCAGCAGCTTAGGCGGGACAGGGTGGGCCCAGTACTTC.

In its sample, this clonotype was seen a few times. This chain connects TRBV30 to TRBJ1-2, with a tentative D call TRBD1 (6 bases). Per germline, CDR1 GTSNPN and CDR2 SVGIG (reference sequence). The CDR3 length is 12 residues. V was clipped by 3 bases and J by 8 bases, with 13 bases between them. CDR3 nucleotide sequence: TGTGCCTGGAGCGACAGGCCCTGGGGCTACACCTTC. Amino acid sequence: CAWSDRPWGYTF.

There are many counts of this clonotype. The V and J genes are TRBV20-1 and TRBJ2-1, with TRBD2 matching over 7 bases. The CDR3 extends over 15 amino acids. Unmatched junction bases numbered 4, after V lost 2 bases and J lost 0 bases. CDR1 and CDR2 from the germline V gene are DFQATT and SNEGSKA (reference sequence). The CDR3 nucleotides are TGCAGTGCTAGAAGGGGCGGGAGCTCCTACAATGAGCAGTTCTTC. Its translation is CSARRGGSSYNEQFF.

This clonotype was seen ten or more times. V gene TRBV5-1 combines with J gene TRBJ1-3, with D hard to call. The germline V gene encodes CDR1 SGHRS and CDR2 YFSETQ. The V end lost 4 bases, the J end lost 1 base, and 9 bases lay between the germline ends. The length of the CDR3 is 14 residues. The CDR3 nucleotides are TGCGCCAGCAGCCCGACGTTGTCTGGAAACACCATATATTTT. This translates into CASSPTLSGNTIYF.